Each of the 25 T cell receptor beta chains below was sequenced from the same sample in a study of OX40 agonist ivuxolimab in advanced cancers. TCRdb's copy holds only in-frame clones and misses some; the assay was immunoSEQ multiplex PCR. Altogether about 69,000 clones are present, around 91% being singletons, with the ten largest covering 8% to 11%. Sample: CD4+ or CD8+ T cells sorted from blood, taken in a trial of the OX40 agonist ivuxolimab. The origin of the receptors is an adult with an advanced solid tumor such as melanoma, head and neck, liver or kidney cancer.

The J gene is TRBJ1-2, the V gene TRBV7-2; tentative D call: TRBD1 (6 bases). CDR1 SGHTA and CDR2 FQGNSA come from the germline V gene. V was cut by 1 base and J by 0 bases, with 12 bases left in between. The CDR3 runs 16 residues. The DNA of the CDR3 is TGTGCCAGCAGCTTAGGCGGACAGAGAGCTAACTATGGCTACACCTTC. It yields the protein CASSLGGQRANYGYTF.

This chain uses TRBV7-2 with TRBJ1-2; TRBD1 matches at 10 bases. Trimming at V came to 5 bases and at J to 9 bases, leaving 3 bases not matched to a gene. CDR1 and CDR2 (germline): SGHTA, FQGNSA. CDR3 length equals 12 residues. This chain's CDR3 is CASSRQGASYTF. CDR3 bases: TGTGCCAGCAGCCGACAGGGGGCAAGCTACACCTTC.

This clone was picked up one time. The chain recombines TRBV10-3 with TRBJ2-3, with 12 bases fitting TRBD2. This CDR3 is 16 amino acids long. The V gene end was trimmed by 6 bases and the J gene end by 2 bases; junction bases not matched to a gene: 6. From germline, CDR1 is ENHRY and CDR2 SYGVKD. Here the CDR3 DNA reads TGTGCCATCAGATCTCGACTAGCGGGAGTCACAGATACGCAGTATTTT. Its protein product is CAIRSRLAGVTDTQYF.

The J gene is TRBJ1-2, the V gene TRBV7-2; the D is unclear. In germline, CDR1 is SGHTA, CDR2 FQGNSA. V gave up 0 bases and J gave up 4 bases, with 9 bases separating them. The CDR3 is 14 amino acids. The CDR3 protein is CASSLAGQLYGYTF. CDR3 DNA: TGTGCCAGCAGCTTAGCTGGGCAGCTCTATGGCTACACCTTC. The complete variable domain, with remaining parts taken from reference TRBV7-2 and TRBJ1-2, reads GAGVSQSPSNKVTEKGKDVELRCDPISGHTALYWYRQSLGQGLEFLIYFQGNSAPDKSGLPSDRFSAERTGGSVSTLTIQRTQQEDSAVYLCASSLAGQLYGYTFGSGTRLTVV.

The rearrangement links TRBV18 to TRBJ2-3; 7 bases match TRBD1. Trimming cost V 3 bases and J 5 bases; bases outside gene matches: 11. The CDR3 totals 16 residues. CDR1 is KGHSH and CDR2 is LQKENI in the germline V gene. The CDR3 loop is CASSPPGQPFIDTQYF. DNA of the CDR3: TGTGCCAGCTCACCCCCGGGACAGCCGTTTATAGATACGCAGTATTTT.

J is TRBJ2-2 and V is TRBV15; D is possibly TRBD2 (5 bases). Germline V gives CDR1 LNHNV, CDR2 YYDKDF (reference sequence). The CDR3 covers 14 residues. Trimming removed 5 bases from V and 7 bases from J, with 14 bases in between. CDR3 sequence reads: CATSAGPVNGELFF. In nucleotides, the CDR3 is TGTGCCACCAGCGCGGGCCCAGTGAACGGGGAGCTGTTTTTT.

The DNA of the CDR3 is TGCGCCAGCAGAGAGACTCTAGCGGGACAAGAGACCCAGTACTTC. This gives the protein CASRETLAGQETQYF. J is TRBJ2-5 and V is TRBV5-1; 9 positions agree with TRBD2. V was pared by 5 bases and J by 2 bases, with 7 bases of the junction left unmatched. The germline V gene encodes CDR1 SGHRS and CDR2 YFSETQ. This CDR3 is 15 amino acids long.

CDR3 DNA: TGCGCCAGCAGCCAAGTCGCGGGACTAGCGGGCTACGAGCAGTACTTC. This codes for CASSQVAGLAGYEQYF. V and J are TRBV4-3 and TRBJ2-7; the match to TRBD2 covers 12 bases. The CDR3 totals 16 residues. The junction had 4 bases not matched to a gene; V was cut back by 1 base and J by 3 bases. The germline V gene has CDR1 LGHNA and CDR2 YSLEER.

This clone turned up a few times. This chain joins TRBV28 and TRBJ1-2; D not resolved. This CDR3 has 12 amino acids. CDR1 is MDHEN and CDR2 is SYDVKM in the germline V gene. Trimming took off 4 bases at V and 7 bases at J, with 10 bases between the two ends. CDR3 in amino acids: CASSYQFIGYTF. CDR3 in DNA: TGTGCCAGCAGTTATCAGTTTATTGGCTACACCTTC.

The genes are TRBV25-1 and TRBJ2-3; 11 bases fit TRBD2. The CDR3 contains 15 residues. Germline CDR1 is MGHDK and CDR2 is SYGVNS. V lost 3 bases to trimming and J lost 7 bases; unmatched junction nucleotides: 6. In nucleotides, the CDR3 is TGTGCCAGCAGTGAGTCGACTAGCGGGATGAATACGCAGTATTTT. It encodes CASSESTSGMNTQYF.

As regards this clone: Different DNA sequences within this sample yield the same CDR3. The rearrangement joins TRBV20-1 to TRBJ2-3; D ambiguous. V was clipped by 3 bases and J by 3 bases, with 4 bases between them. Germline V lookup: CDR1 DFQATT, CDR2 SNEGSKA (reference sequence). This CDR3 has 11 residues. The CDR3 DNA follows: TGCAGTGCTAGTGGGACAGATACGCAGTATTTT. Protein product: CSASGTDTQYF.

This chain links TRBV28 with TRBJ1-5; weak D call: TRBD1 (5 bases). V lost 6 bases and J lost 7, with 13 bases in between. Germline loops: CDR1 MDHEN, CDR2 SYDVKM. The CDR3 contains 13 residues. This chain's CDR3 is CASRIARAQPQHF. In DNA, the CDR3 is TGTGCCAGCAGAATCGCCAGGGCACAGCCCCAGCATTTT.

The chain has TRBV7-9 and TRBJ1-4, with 8 bases that match TRBD1. Germline lookup yields CDR1 SEHNR and CDR2 FQNEAQ (reference sequence). The CDR3 is 15 amino acids. V was pared by 5 bases and J by 7 bases, with 9 bases of the junction left unmatched. CDR3 sequence reads: CASSTLGTGIEKLFF. As DNA, the CDR3 is TGTGCCAGCAGCACCCTCGGGACAGGTATTGAAAAACTGTTTTTT.

This chain connects TRBV15 to TRBJ2-3; TRBD2 is a possible D gene (5 bases). The CDR3 length is 17 residues. Trimming removed 4 bases at V and 3 bases at J, with 20 bases between. The V gene's germline CDR1 is LNHNV and CDR2 YYDKDF (reference sequence). The CDR3 DNA sequence: TGTGCCACCAGCACTTCAAACAGTAACCGGAGGACAGATACGCAGTATTTT. As protein: CATSTSNSNRRTDTQYF.

The gene calls are TRBV5-4 and TRBJ2-5; no clear D. V lost 0 bases to trimming and J lost 1 base, with 10 bases between them. The CDR3 extends over 15 amino acids. From germline, CDR1 is SGHNT and CDR2 YYREEE (reference sequence). CDR3 residues: CASSLASGPQETQYF. The CDR3 nucleotides read TGTGCCAGCAGCTTGGCATCCGGCCCCCAAGAGACCCAGTACTTC.

The V call is TRBV29-1, the J call TRBJ2-5; D might be TRBD1 (6 bases). The V end was cut by 3 bases, the J end by 7 bases, with 12 bases between. The CDR3 is 12 amino acids. Germline CDR1 is SQVTM and CDR2 is ANQGSEA. CDR3 coding DNA: TGCAGCGTTGAGAGGGGGTCGCGGACCCAGTACTTC. Encoded protein: CSVERGSRTQYF.

This sequence joins TRBV9 and TRBJ2-6; D unclear. The CDR3 covers 16 residues. The germline V gene encodes CDR1 SGDLS and CDR2 YYNGEE. V was pared by 3 bases and J by 0 bases, with 10 bases between. The CDR3 region has the DNA TGTGCCAGCAGCGGGCGCGACAACTCTGGGGCCAACGTCCTGACTTTC. Its translation is CASSGRDNSGANVLTF.

J is TRBJ2-1 and V is TRBV5-1; TRBD1 might be the D (6 bases). Trimming cost V 0 bases and J 5 bases, with 12 bases left between them. From germline, CDR1 is SGHRS and CDR2 YFSETQ. There are 15 residues in the CDR3. CDR3 nucleotide sequence: TGCGCCAGCAGCTTGGCCGGGACAAGACACAATGAGCAGTTCTTC. Residues: CASSLAGTRHNEQFF.

The chain recombines TRBV6-5 with TRBJ2-3; D gene unclear. The CDR3 totals 15 residues. Trimming cost V 2 bases and J 0 bases, with 9 bases left between them. Germline CDR1 and CDR2: MNHEY and SVGAGI. The CDR3 DNA is TGTGCCAGCAGTTACGTCGTGGCTAGCACAGATACGCAGTATTTT. Translating gives CASSYVVASTDTQYF.

J is TRBJ2-3 and V is TRBV4-1; D not resolved. The germline V gene has CDR1 MGHRA and CDR2 YSYEKL. There are 12 residues in the CDR3. Trimming removed 1 base at V and 6 bases at J, with 5 bases between. CDR3 residues: CASSQVHDTQYF. Here the CDR3 DNA reads TGCGCCAGCAGCCAAGTCCACGATACGCAGTATTTT.

The V gene is TRBV28, the J gene TRBJ1-6, with D possibly being TRBD1 (6 bases). From germline, CDR1 is MDHEN and CDR2 SYDVKM. V was trimmed by 6 bases and J by 6 bases, leaving 15 bases between them. This CDR3 is 15 amino acids long. CDR3 nucleotide sequence: TGTGCCAGCAGCTACAAGGGACAACCTAATTCACCCCTCCACTTT. Residues: CASSYKGQPNSPLHF. The variable domain in full, with the rest retrieved from reference TRBV28 and TRBJ1-6, is DVKVTQSSRYLVKRTGEKVFLECVQDMDHENMFWYRQDPGLGLRLIYFSYDVKMKEKGDIPEGYSVSREKKERFSLILESASTNQTSMYLCASSYKGQPNSPLHFGNGTRLTVT.

The chain carries TRBV18 and TRBJ2-3; TRBD1 might be the D (6 bases). V was shortened by 6 bases and J by 6 bases, with 13 bases between the two germline ends. CDR1 and CDR2 (germline): KGHSH, LQKENI. This CDR3 has 13 residues. The CDR3 sequence: CASSDTGSDTQYF. The CDR3 nucleotides are TGTGCCAGCTCGGACACAGGGTCCGATACGCAGTATTTT.

V and J are TRBV11-3 and TRBJ2-2; the match to TRBD1 covers 7 bases. CDR1 is SGHNT, CDR2 YENEEA, per germline. The CDR3 totals 15 residues. The V gene end was trimmed by 1 base and the J gene end by 5 bases; junction bases not matched to a gene: 4. The CDR3 bases are TGTGCCAGCAGCTTAGGACAGGGCTTAACCGGGGAGCTGTTTTTT. Residues: CASSLGQGLTGELFF.

CDR3 protein: CASKRQVGTNEKLFF. The CDR3, as DNA: TGTGCCAGTAAGAGGCAGGTGGGAACTAATGAAAAACTGTTTTTT. The rearrangement joins TRBV19 to TRBJ1-4; D gene uncertain. V gave up 7 bases and J gave up 1 base, with 13 bases separating them. This CDR3 contains 15 residues. Germline values: CDR1 LNHDA, CDR2 SQIVND (reference sequence).

The DNA of the CDR3 is TGTGCCAGCAGCCCCCGACAGGGGTTGGCTTTCTTT. This gives the protein CASSPRQGLAFF. The chain recombines TRBV11-3 with TRBJ1-1, with TRBD1 identical over 8 bases. V lost 5 bases and J lost 11; bases outside the gene matches: 7. Germline V gene lookup returns CDR1 SGHNT and CDR2 YENEEA. CDR3 length: 12 residues.